This T cell receptor (beta chain) was retrieved from a study of blood T cell repertoires in COVID-19 (dated by TCRdb to the early 2020s). For context, the study as a whole: Samples from collaborators originated in the United States, Italy and Spain and spanned both the acute and convalescent phases of COVID-19. The material from the prospective study consisted of cDNA or gDNA derived from T cells, B-cell-depleted T cells, or PBMCs. Deeply sampled blood TCRbeta repertoires from subjects exposed to, actively infected with, or recovered from COVID-19 were included in the dataset. The repertoires were made available in a free public database intended to serve as a resource for research on the immune response to SARS-CoV-2. The samples were drawn from two sources: the first 160 participants of the ongoing ImmuneRACE study, and 1,000 to 1,500 subjects contributed by 6 global collaborators. Nearly every sample came with metadata listing a de-identified subject ID, COVID-19 status, age in years and sex. Where available, HLA class I and class II types were obtained from metadata supplied by the sample provider rather than from assay-based typing. The study at large found these results: The amount of clinical and demographic metadata varied by source and participant and was provided uncurated.

TCRbeta CDR3 regions were amplified from genomic DNA using the immunoSEQ Assay, a bias-controlled multiplex PCR. In the authors' own workflow: Nucleated cell counts per sample were estimated from amplification of reference gene primers within the assay. To quantify the absolute abundance of each unique TCRbeta CDR3 rearrangement, sequence reads were collapsed and filtered. For each sample, productive Simpson clonality was calculated as the square root of Simpson's diversity index across productive rearrangements. TCRdb stores this immuneACCESS table with in-frame sequences only. Part of the clones is absent; in the studies checked, under half of the shortfall reflects unresolved V genes, and no reason is known for the rest. V and J calls and clone size are given by that table; D and trimming were obtained from the DNA. The sample has tens of thousands of clones on record, 75% to 85% of them singletons. The ten largest clones capture 7.3% of the sample.

From the cysteine up to the phenylalanine, the CDR3 has a length of 16 residues. CDR3 DNA only is kept here, 48 bases in frame from base 1. V is cut by 0 bases and J by 5 bases, and the space between the germline ends is 16 bases. The germline V gene (reference sequence) sets CDR1 to LGHDT and CDR2 to YNNKEL. Worth noting for this clone: Its specific antigen is unknown. No much larger clonotype is one base removed from it; base qualities were not supplied.

Each collaborating institution followed its own protocols to collect whole blood in K2EDTA tubes. For TCRbeta analysis, collaborators shipped samples as frozen whole blood, isolated PBMCs, or DNA extracted from either of those sample types. Sequenced input: peripheral blood. The sequence is built from TRBV3-1 (or the pseudogene TRBV3-2) and TRBJ1-1, with a weak D call of TRBD1 (6 bases match). The clonotype was recovered from a man aged 40-55 years with acute or convalescent COVID-19. DNA sequence: TGTGCCAGCAGCCAAGACTGGGCAGTGAGGGGGACTGAAGCTTTCTTT. Its translation reads: CASSQDWAVRGTEAFF.